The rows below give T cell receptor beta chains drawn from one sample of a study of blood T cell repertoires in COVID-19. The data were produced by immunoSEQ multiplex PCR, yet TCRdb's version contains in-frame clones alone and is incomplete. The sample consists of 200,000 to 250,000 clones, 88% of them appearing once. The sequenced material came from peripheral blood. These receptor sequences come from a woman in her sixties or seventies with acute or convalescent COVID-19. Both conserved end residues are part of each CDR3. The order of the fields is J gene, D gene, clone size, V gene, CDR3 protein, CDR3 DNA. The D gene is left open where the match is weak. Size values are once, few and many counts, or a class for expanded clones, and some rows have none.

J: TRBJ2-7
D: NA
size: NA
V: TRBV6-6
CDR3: CASSSTAGEQYF
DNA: TGTGCCAGCAGCTCAACCGCAGGCGAGCAGTACTTC

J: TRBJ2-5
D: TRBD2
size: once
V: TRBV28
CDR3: CASSLTSSGRAEETQYF
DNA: TGTGCCAGCAGTTTAACCAGTAGCGGGAGGGCCGAAGAGACCCAGTACTTC

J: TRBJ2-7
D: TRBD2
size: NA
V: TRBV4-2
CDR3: CASSQPRTSVDPYEQYF
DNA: TGTGCCAGCAGCCAACCAAGGACTAGCGTCGATCCCTACGAGCAGTACTTC

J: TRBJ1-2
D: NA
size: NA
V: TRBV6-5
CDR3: CASSRAGSNYGYTF
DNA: TGTGCCAGCAGTCGGGCAGGGTCTAACTATGGCTACACCTTC

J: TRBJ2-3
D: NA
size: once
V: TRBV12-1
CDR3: CASSNVAGGDSTDTQYF
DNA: TGTGCCAGCAGCAACGTAGCGGGAGGGGACAGCACAGATACGCAGTATTTT

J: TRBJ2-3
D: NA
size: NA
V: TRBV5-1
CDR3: CASSTTGGTDTQYF
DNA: TGCGCCAGCAGCACGACCGGGGGCACAGATACGCAGTATTTT

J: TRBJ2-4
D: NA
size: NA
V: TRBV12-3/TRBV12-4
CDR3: CASASSDIQYF
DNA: TGTGCCAGCGCATCCTCGGACATTCAGTACTTC

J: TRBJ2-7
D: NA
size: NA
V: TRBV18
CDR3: CASSQVSRGGFSDYEQYF
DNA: TGTGCCAGCTCACAGGTATCCAGGGGTGGATTCTCGGACTACGAGCAGTACTTC

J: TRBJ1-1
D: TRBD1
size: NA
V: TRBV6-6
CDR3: CASSYRQGLNTEAFF
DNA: TGTGCCAGCAGTTATCGACAGGGACTGAACACTGAAGCTTTCTTT

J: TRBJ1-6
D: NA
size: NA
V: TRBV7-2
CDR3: CASKEWRDNSPLHF
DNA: TGTGCCAGCAAAGAATGGAGAGATAATTCACCCCTCCACTTT

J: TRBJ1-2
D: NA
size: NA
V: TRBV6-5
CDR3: CASRPQGIANYGYTF
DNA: TGTGCCAGTCGTCCACAGGGAATAGCTAACTATGGCTACACCTTC

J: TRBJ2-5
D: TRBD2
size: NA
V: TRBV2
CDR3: CASSAPLAGGLGTQYF
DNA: TGTGCCAGCAGTGCTCCACTAGCGGGGGGCCTTGGGACCCAGTACTTC

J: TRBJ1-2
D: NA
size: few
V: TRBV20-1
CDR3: CGLWGGVGYTF
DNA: TGCGGCCTTTGGGGAGGCGTTGGCTACACCTTC

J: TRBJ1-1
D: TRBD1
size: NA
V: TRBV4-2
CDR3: CASSRLLGQGGTEAFF
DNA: TGTGCCAGCAGCAGACTCCTCGGACAGGGTGGCACTGAAGCTTTCTTT

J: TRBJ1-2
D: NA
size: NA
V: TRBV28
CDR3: CASSFGGYGYTF
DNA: TGTGCCAGCAGTTTCGGGGGGTATGGCTACACCTTC

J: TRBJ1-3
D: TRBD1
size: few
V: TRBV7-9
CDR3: CASSLDQGARGNTIYF
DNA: TGTGCCAGCAGCTTAGATCAGGGGGCGAGAGGAAACACCATATATTTT

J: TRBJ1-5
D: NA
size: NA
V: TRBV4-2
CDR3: CASSQDGGTQPQHF
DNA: TGTGCCAGCAGCCAAGATGGAGGGACTCAGCCCCAGCATTTT

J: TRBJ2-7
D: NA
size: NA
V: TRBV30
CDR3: CAWSVEDEQYF
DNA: TGTGCCTGGAGTGTAGAGGACGAGCAGTACTTC

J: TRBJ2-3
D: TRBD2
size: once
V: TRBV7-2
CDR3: CASSLRLAVGRGDTQYF
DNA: TGTGCCAGCAGCTTAAGGCTAGCGGTGGGGAGGGGAGATACGCAGTATTTT

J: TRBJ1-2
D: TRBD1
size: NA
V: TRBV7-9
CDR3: CASSRLEDREAYGYTF
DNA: TGTGCCAGCAGCCGGTTGGAGGACAGGGAGGCCTATGGCTACACCTTC

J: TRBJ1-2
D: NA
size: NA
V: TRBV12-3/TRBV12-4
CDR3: CASSFDGSLGYTF
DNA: TGTGCCAGCAGTTTTGATGGGAGCCTTGGCTACACCTTC

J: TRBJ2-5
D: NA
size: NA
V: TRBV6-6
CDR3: CASSYVGQSQETQYF
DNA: TGTGCCAGCAGTTACGTAGGACAAAGCCAAGAGACCCAGTACTTC

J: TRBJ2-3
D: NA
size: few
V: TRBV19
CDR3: CASSTAVGTDTQYF
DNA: TGTGCCAGTAGTACAGCGGTGGGCACAGATACGCAGTATTTT

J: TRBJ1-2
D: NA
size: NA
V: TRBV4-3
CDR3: CASSQDPDSYGYTF
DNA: TGCGCCAGCAGCCAAGATCCCGACAGCTATGGCTACACCTTC

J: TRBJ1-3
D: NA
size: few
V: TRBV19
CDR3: CASSIAGGVVNTIYF
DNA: TGTGCCAGTAGTATAGCCGGGGGGGTGGTCAACACCATATATTTT

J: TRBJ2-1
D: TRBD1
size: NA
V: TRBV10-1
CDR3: CASSRDRGYNEQFF
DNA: TGCGCCAGCAGCCGGGACAGGGGCTACAATGAGCAGTTCTTC

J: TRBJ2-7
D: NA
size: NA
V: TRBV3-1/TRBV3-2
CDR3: CASSHQGQSYEQYF
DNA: TGTGCCAGCAGCCACCAAGGACAGTCATACGAGCAGTACTTC

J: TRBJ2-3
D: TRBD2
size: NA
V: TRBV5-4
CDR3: CASGLDTDTQYF
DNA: TGTGCCAGCGGACTAGACACAGATACGCAGTATTTT

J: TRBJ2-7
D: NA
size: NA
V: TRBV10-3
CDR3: CAISESASGGEQYF
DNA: TGTGCCATCAGTGAGTCAGCCTCCGGCGGCGAGCAGTACTTC